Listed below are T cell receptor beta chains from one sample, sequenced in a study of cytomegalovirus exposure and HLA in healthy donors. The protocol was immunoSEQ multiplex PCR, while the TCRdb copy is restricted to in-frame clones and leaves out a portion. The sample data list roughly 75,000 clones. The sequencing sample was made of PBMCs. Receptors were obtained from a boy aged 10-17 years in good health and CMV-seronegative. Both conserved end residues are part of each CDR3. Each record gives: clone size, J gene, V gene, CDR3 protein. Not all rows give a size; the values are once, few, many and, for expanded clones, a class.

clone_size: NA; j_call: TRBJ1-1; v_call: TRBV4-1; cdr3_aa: CASSQEPGQGYTEAFF
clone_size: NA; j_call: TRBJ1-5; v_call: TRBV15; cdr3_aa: CATSREDNMWQPQHF
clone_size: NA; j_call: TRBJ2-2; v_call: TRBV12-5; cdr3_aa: CPVRSREEVNTGELFF
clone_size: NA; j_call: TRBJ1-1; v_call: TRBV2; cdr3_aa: CASIPEVGGTEAFF
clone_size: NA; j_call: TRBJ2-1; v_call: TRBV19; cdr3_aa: CASSTGLATPANNEQFF
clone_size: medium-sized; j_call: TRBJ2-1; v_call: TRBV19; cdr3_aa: CASSAGLAGAVEQFF
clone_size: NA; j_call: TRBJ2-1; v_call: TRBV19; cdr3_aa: CASSIRSLAVVGNEQFF
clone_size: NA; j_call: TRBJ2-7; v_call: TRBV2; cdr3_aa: CATGLAGVYEQYF
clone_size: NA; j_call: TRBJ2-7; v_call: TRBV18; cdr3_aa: CASSPPGTAASYEQYF
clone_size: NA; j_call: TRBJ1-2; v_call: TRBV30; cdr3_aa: CAWKGQGSWGYTF
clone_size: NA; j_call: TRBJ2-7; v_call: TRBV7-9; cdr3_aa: CASSREQGSYEQYF
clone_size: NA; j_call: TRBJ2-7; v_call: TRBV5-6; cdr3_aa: CASSWDRAYEQYF
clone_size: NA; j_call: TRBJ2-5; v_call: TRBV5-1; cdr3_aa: CASSFGTDNRQETQYF
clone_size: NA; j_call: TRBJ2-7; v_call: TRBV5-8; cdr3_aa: CASSFPDDILRGYEQYF
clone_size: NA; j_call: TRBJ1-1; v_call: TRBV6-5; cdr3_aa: CASSPVGGTEAFF
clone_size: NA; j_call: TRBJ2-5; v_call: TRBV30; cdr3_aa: CAWSATRGLAETQYF
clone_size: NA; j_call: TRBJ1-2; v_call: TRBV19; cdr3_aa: CASRLTLGQGPYGYTF
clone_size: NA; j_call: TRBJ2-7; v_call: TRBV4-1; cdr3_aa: CASSLYDSLAYEQYF
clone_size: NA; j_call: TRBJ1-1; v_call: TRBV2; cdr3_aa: CASSSQGKNTEAFF
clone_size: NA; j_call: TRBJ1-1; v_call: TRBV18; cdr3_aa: CASSPQGALNTEAFF
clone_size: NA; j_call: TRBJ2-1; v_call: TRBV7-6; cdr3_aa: CASSFRDRGGEQFF
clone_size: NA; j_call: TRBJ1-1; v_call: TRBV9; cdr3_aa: CASSANQASTEAFF
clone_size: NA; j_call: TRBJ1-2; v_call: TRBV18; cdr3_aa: CASSGPTGDGYTF
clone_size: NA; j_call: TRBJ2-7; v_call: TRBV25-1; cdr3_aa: CASGQYGGEQYF
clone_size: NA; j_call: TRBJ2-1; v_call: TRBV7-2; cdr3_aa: CASSRTSGAHNEQFF
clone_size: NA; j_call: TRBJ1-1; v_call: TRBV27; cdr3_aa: CASSHGVEAFF
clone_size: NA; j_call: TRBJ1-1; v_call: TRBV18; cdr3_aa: CASSPREGDTEAFF
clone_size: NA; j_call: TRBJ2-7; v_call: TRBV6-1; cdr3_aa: CASSGGKGTYEQYF
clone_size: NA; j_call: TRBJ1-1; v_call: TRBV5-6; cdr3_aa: CASSLRGGNTEAFF
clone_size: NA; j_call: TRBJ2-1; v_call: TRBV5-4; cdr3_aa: CASSLSRGTVDSYNEQFF
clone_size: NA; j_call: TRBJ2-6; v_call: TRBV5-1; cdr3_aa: CASSFYDRGLPGANVLTF
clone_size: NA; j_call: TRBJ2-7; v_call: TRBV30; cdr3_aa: CAWSGGGNYEQYF
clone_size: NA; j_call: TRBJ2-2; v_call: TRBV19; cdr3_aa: CASHVAGRAWVGELFF
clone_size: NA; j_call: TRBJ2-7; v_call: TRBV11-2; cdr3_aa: CASSQTGLHEQYF
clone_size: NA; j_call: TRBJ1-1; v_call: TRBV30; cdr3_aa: CAWIFHPGAEAFF
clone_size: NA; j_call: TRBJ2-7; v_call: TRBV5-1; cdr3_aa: CASRMTGVSSYEQYF
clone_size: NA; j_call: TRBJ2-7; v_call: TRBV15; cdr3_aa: CATSRDRASGSSYEQYF
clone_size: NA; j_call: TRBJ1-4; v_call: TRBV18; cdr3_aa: CASSVTQSATNEKLFF
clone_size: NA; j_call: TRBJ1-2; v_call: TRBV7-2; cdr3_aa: CASSPGQPYGYTF
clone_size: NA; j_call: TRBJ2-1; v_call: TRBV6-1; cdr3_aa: CASSEVGLLHNEQFF
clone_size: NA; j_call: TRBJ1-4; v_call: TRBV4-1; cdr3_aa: CASSRIGTVNNEKLFF
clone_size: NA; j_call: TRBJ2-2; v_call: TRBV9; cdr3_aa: CASSATGTGNTGELFF
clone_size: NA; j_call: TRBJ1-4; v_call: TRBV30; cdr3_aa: CAWDSRGFGEKLFF
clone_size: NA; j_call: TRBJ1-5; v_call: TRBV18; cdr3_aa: CASSTGGGNQPQHF
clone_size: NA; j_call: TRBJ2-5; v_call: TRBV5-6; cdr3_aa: CASSLTGTDQETQYF
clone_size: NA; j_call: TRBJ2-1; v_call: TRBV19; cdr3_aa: CASGWAGNEQFF
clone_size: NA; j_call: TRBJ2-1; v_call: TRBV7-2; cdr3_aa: CASSSLGLAEYNEQFF
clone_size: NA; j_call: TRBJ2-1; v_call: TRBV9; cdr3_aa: CASSVEGTRAYNEQFF
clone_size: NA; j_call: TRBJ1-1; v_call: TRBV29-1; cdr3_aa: CSVEIGGETEAFF